These 3 T cell receptor beta chains originate from one sample sequenced in a study of T cell repertoires in cytomegalovirus infection. A single record per CDR3 protein comes from TCRdb applying MiXCR to the reads. The sample holds 200,000 to 250,000 distinct CDR3 sequences, approximately 22% seen once. The source material was CD8+ T cells from PBMCs. The receptors here all came from a human donor in good health (CMV status not recorded). Some clones in this sample may be carry-over from other donors' samples.

This clonotype was observed at least ten times. The chain carries TRBV11-2 and TRBJ1-2; 7 nucleotides align to TRBD1. Per germline, CDR1 SGHAT and CDR2 FQNNGV. V trimming: 2 bases; J trimming: 0 bases; junction bases outside the gene matches: 0. This CDR3 is 14 amino acids long. The DNA for the CDR3 is TGTGCCAGCAGCTTAACAGGGGCTAACTATGGCTACACCTTC. Protein: CASSLTGANYGYTF.

Note on this clonotype: This may be a read error: a much more frequent sequence differs by one nucleotide. The chain links TRBV7-8 to TRBJ2-7, with D possibly TRBD1 on 6 matching bases. Germline-derived CDR1 and CDR2 are SGHVS and FQNEAQ. Trimming left V 4 bases short and J 2 bases short, with 12 bases between. The CDR3 has 14 residues. CDR3 protein: CASSSGTRTYEQYF. In nucleotides, the CDR3 is TGTGCCAGCAGCTCTGGGACAAGGACCTACGAGCAGTACTTC.

The chain combines TRBV5-6 with TRBJ1-5; TRBD1 is a possible D gene (5 bases). Trimming took 3 bases from V and 2 from J, leaving 15 bases between them. Germline CDR1 is SGHDT and CDR2 is YYEEEE. This CDR3 spans 16 amino acids. The CDR3 sequence is CASSYGTSEGNQPQHF. In DNA, the CDR3 is TGTGCCAGCAGCTATGGGACCTCCGAGGGCAATCAGCCCCAGCATTTT.